This T cell receptor beta chain was obtained from a study of blood T cell repertoires in COVID-19. Study-level background: Material from acute and convalescent COVID-19 was sourced from the United States, Italy and Spain. Sample material is recorded as cDNA or gDNA derived from T cells, B-cell-depleted T cells, or PBMCs.

This clone was found once. This CDR3 is 15 amino acids long. CDR1 and CDR2 (germline): SGHVS, FQNEAQ. The V segment lost 4 bases and the J segment 4 bases; nucleotides outside the gene matches: 5. As originally analysed: Estimation of nucleated cell counts was performed using reference gene primer amplification. Sequencing was performed with immunoSEQ multiplex PCR; in TCRdb, only in-frame clones are kept and a portion is missing. The V and J calls and clone size come from that table; D and trimming were worked out from the DNA. The sample lists 370,000 or so clones, approximately 80% occurring once. The TCR sequence derives from a human donor with acute or convalescent COVID-19. The donor label of this sample is uncertain. The specimen sequenced was peripheral blood. V gene TRBV7-8 combines with J gene TRBJ2-3, with TRBD1 matching 10 bases. This CDR3 is CASSSRQGASDTQYF. The DNA for the CDR3 is TGTGCCAGCAGCTCCCGACAGGGGGCATCAGATACGCAGTATTTT.